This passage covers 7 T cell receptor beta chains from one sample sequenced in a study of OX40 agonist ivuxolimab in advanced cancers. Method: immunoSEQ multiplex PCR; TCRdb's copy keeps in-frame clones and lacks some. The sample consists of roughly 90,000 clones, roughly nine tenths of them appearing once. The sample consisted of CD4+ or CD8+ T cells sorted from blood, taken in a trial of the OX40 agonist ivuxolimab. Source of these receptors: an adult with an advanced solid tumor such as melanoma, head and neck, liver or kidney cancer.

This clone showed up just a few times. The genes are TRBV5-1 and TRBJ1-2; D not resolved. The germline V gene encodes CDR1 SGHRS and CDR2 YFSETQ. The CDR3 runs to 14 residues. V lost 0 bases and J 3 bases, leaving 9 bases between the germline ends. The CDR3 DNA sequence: TGCGCCAGCAGCTTGGGAGAGGCATACTATGGCTACACCTTC. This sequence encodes CASSLGEAYYGYTF.

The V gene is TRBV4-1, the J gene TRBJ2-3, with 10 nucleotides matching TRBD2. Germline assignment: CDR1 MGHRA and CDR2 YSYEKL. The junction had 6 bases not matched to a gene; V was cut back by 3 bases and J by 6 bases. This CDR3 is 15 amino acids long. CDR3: CASSQEKRGGDTQYF. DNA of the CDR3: TGCGCCAGCAGCCAGGAAAAGCGGGGGGGGGATACGCAGTATTTT.

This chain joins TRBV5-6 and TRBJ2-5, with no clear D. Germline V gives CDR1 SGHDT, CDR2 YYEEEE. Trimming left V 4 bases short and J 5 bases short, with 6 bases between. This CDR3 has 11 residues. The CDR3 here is CASSNGETQYF. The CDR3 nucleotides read TGTGCCAGCAGCAACGGGGAGACCCAGTACTTC. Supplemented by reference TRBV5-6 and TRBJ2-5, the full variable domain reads DAGVTQSPTHLIKTRGQQVTLRCSPKSGHDTVSWYQQALGQGPQFIFQYYEEEERQRGNFPDRFSGHQFPNYSSELNVNALLLGDSALYLCASSNGETQYFGPGTRLLVL.

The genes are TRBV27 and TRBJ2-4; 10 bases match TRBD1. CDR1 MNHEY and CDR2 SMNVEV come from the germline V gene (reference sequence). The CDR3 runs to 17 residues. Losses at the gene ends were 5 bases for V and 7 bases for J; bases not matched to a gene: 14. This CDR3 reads CASSKSLDRGLRNIQYF. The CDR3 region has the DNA TGTGCCAGCAGTAAGAGCCTCGACAGGGGGCTTCGGAACATTCAGTACTTC.

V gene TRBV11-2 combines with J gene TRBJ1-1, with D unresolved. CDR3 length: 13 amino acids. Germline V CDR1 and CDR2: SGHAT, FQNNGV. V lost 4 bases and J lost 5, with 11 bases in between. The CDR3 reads CASSSTVDTEAFF. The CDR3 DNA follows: TGTGCCAGCAGCTCGACGGTGGATACTGAAGCTTTCTTT. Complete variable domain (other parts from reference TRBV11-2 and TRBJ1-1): EAGVAQSPRYKIIEKRQSVAFWCNPISGHATLYWYQQILGQGPKLLIQFQNNGVVDDSQLPKDRFSAERLKGVDSTLKIQPAKLEDSAVYLCASSSTVDTEAFFGQGTRLTVV.

The CDR3 spells CASSLGPGGSEQYF. CDR3 bases: TGTGCCAGCAGCTTGGGCCCAGGGGGAAGCGAGCAGTACTTC. This chain uses TRBV5-6 with TRBJ2-7; 7 nucleotides align to TRBD1. This CDR3 has 14 residues. After removal of 0 bases from V and 6 bases from J, the junction contained 6 bases not matched to a gene. CDR1 and CDR2 from the germline V gene are SGHDT and YYEEEE.

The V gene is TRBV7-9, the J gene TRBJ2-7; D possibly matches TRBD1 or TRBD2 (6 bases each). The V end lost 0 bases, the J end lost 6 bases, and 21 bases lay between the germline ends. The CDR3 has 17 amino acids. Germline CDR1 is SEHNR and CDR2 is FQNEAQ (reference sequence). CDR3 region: CASSLAGSSGARREQYF. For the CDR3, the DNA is TGTGCCAGCAGCTTAGCGGGTAGTTCGGGGGCGCGTCGCGAGCAGTACTTC.